Presented here are 16 T cell receptor beta chains from one specimen sequenced in a study of cytomegalovirus exposure and HLA in healthy donors. PCR employed 60 Vbeta and 13 Jbeta primers. Assay used: immunoSEQ multiplex PCR; TCRdb lists only in-frame clones, some missing. Found here are about 170,000 clones, under 90% of them singletons; the top ten hold more than 5.5%. Sequencing was done on a sample of PBMCs. These receptors were taken from a young man in good health and CMV-seropositive.

V usage is TRBV5-7 and J usage is TRBJ1-6; 7 bases fit TRBD1. TRBV5-7 is filed as an ORF, its function uncertain. The CDR3 is 17 amino acids. The ends lost 4 bases at V and 1 base at J; junction bases unmatched: 8. The CDR3 sequence is CASSPLQGRSYNSPLHF. The CDR3 bases are TGTGCCAGCAGCCCACTACAGGGGAGGTCCTATAATTCACCCCTCCACTTT.

The V and J genes are TRBV11-2 and TRBJ2-1, with D maybe TRBD2 (6 bases). V lost 4 bases, J lost 7 bases, and 14 bases lay in between. CDR3 size: 14 residues. Per germline, CDR1 SGHAT and CDR2 FQNNGV. The CDR3 bases are TGTGCCAGCAGCTGGTCGGGAGCTAGTAATGAGCAGTTCTTC. Encoded protein: CASSWSGASNEQFF.

The genes are TRBV5-4 and TRBJ2-3, with 9 bases that match TRBD1. Germline CDR1 reads SGHNT; CDR2 reads YYREEE (reference sequence). The CDR3 contains 14 residues. Unmatched junction bases numbered 4, after V lost 5 bases and J lost 3 bases. The CDR3 sequence: CASRLGQGTDTQYF. DNA for the CDR3: TGTGCCAGCAGGCTAGGACAGGGGACAGATACGCAGTATTTT.

This clone occurred a few times. The rearrangement uses TRBV27 and TRBJ1-5; the D is unclear. The CDR3 is made up of 14 amino acids. Per the germline V gene, CDR1 is MNHEY and CDR2 is SMNVEV (reference sequence). The ends were cut back, 5 bases at V and 1 base at J, with 9 bases in the middle. The CDR3 DNA reads as TGTGCCAGCAGTCTGCACGGGAGCAATCAGCCCCAGCATTTT. Its protein is CASSLHGSNQPQHF.

The chain is built from TRBV19 and TRBJ2-3, with TRBD1 matching over 8 bases. The CDR3 totals 17 residues. J lost 6 bases, V lost 5 bases, and 16 bases had no gene match. CDR1 and CDR2 from the germline V gene are LNHDA and SQIVND (reference sequence). For the CDR3, the DNA is TGTGCCAGTAGTGGAATTGAGGGGCAGGGGGCGAGGGATACGCAGTATTTT. It codes for CASSGIEGQGARDTQYF.

The sample holds a few counts of this clone. The genes are TRBV7-9 and TRBJ1-1; 7 bases align to TRBD1. The CDR3 spans 15 residues. Germline CDR1 and CDR2: SEHNR and FQNEAQ (reference sequence). V was clipped by 5 bases and J by 1 base; unmatched bases: 7. CDR3 nucleotides: TGTGCCAGCAGCGAAATACAGGGGAGGAACACTGAAGCTTTCTTT. Its protein is CASSEIQGRNTEAFF.

This chain uses TRBV7-2 with TRBJ1-2, with 8 bases matching TRBD1. Germline V gene sequence: CDR1 SGHTA, CDR2 FQGNSA. This CDR3 has 17 residues. V lost 7 bases and J lost 3; bases outside the gene matches: 16. The CDR3 DNA sequence: TGTGCCAGCACGCTTTGGACGCGGACAGGGTCTGACTATGGCTACACCTTC. As protein: CASTLWTRTGSDYGYTF.

The chain has TRBV7-9 and TRBJ2-2; the D gene is possibly TRBD2 (5 bases). The length of the CDR3 is 14 residues. Deletions cut 5 bases from V and 7 bases from J, with 14 bases between. Germline V lookup: CDR1 SEHNR, CDR2 FQNEAQ (reference sequence). CDR3 DNA sequence: TGTGCCAGCAGCCGTCACACCGGGAACGGGGAGCTGTTTTTT. Protein: CASSRHTGNGELFF.

The chain uses TRBV5-1 and TRBJ2-5; 7 nucleotides agree with TRBD2. The CDR3 extends over 15 amino acids. Germline-derived CDR1 and CDR2 are SGHRS and YFSETQ. V shed 4 bases and J 1 base; nucleotides not matched to a gene: 7. CDR3 region: CASSTQSSGQETQYF. CDR3 nucleotide sequence: TGCGCCAGCAGCACTCAATCTAGCGGCCAAGAGACCCAGTACTTC. Full variable domain (outside the CDR3, taken from reference TRBV5-1 and TRBJ2-5): KAGVTQTPRYLIKTRGQQVTLSCSPISGHRSVSWYQQTPGQGLQFLFEYFSETQRNKGNFPGRFSGRQFSNSRSEMNVSTLELGDSALYLCASSTQSSGQETQYFGPGTRLLVL.

The CDR3 bases are TGTGCCAGCAGCGTAGACGGAGGCTATGGCTACACCTTC. This sequence encodes CASSVDGGYGYTF. J is TRBJ1-2 and V is TRBV9; D remains ambiguous. Trimming took 0 bases from V and 4 from J, leaving 7 bases between them. The CDR3 spans 13 residues. Per the germline V gene, CDR1 is SGDLS and CDR2 is YYNGEE.

The chain uses TRBV7-6 and TRBJ2-7; perhaps TRBD2 as D (6 bases). Trimming left V 5 bases short and J 4 bases short, with 9 bases between. Germline CDR1 SGHVS, CDR2 FNYEAQ. The CDR3 has 12 amino acids. The CDR3, as DNA: TGTGCCAGCAGCGGACTACGATACGAGCAGTACTTC. It specifies CASSGLRYEQYF.

This chain joins TRBV2 and TRBJ1-5; TRBD1 is a possible D gene (6 bases). This CDR3 region has 15 residues. In germline, CDR1 is SNHLY, CDR2 FYNNEI. Trimming pared 9 bases from V and 2 bases from J, leaving 17 bases between. The CDR3 spells CASSAGDWGNQPQHF. CDR3 DNA sequence: TGTGCCAGTTCTGCAGGGGATTGGGGCAATCAGCCCCAGCATTTT.

Remarks on this clone: One end of the junction varies from germline; a read error may be responsible. The chain uses TRBV7-8 and TRBJ2-7, with TRBD2 matching 9 bases. Germline V lookup: CDR1 SGHVS, CDR2 FQNEAQ. The CDR3 loop spans 11 amino acids. CDR3 coding DNA: TGTGCCAGCAGCCTTGGGACTAGCCAGGACTTC. It specifies CASSLGTSQDF. The complete variable domain, with remaining parts taken from reference TRBV7-8 and TRBJ2-7, reads GAGVSQSPRYKVAKRGQDVALRCDPISGHVSLFWYQQALGQGPEFLTYFQNEAQLDKSGLPSDRFFAERPEGSVSTLKIQRTQQEDSAVYLCASSLGTSQDFGPGTRLTVT.

This clone was seen only once. The chain couples TRBV28 to TRBJ2-7; D may be TRBD1 (6 bases). V shed 5 bases and J shed 5 bases, with 7 bases lying between them. The CDR3 has 11 residues. Germline V gene lookup returns CDR1 MDHEN and CDR2 SYDVKM. CDR3 sequence (DNA): TGTGCCAGCAGTAGACAGGACGAGCAGTACTTC. It encodes CASSRQDEQYF.

The DNA of the CDR3 is TGTGCCAGCAGCTTGGAATTCAGGGGAGGGAGCACAGATACGCAGTATTTT. It yields the protein CASSLEFRGGSTDTQYF. The V call is TRBV5-6, the J call TRBJ2-3, with a tentative D call TRBD2 (7 bases). CDR3 size: 17 residues. Trimming stripped 0 bases from V and 0 bases from J, with 14 bases between. Germline CDR1 reads SGHDT; CDR2 reads YYEEEE.

This clone was detected only once. The chain links TRBV5-4 to TRBJ2-4; 10 nucleotides align to TRBD2. After removal of 4 bases from V and 3 bases from J, the junction contained 7 bases not matched to a gene. This CDR3 contains 16 residues. Germline V gene lookup returns CDR1 SGHNT and CDR2 YYREEE (reference sequence). The CDR3 DNA follows: TGTGCCAGCAGCACTCTCGGACTAGCGGTCAAAAACATTCAGTACTTC. Protein: CASSTLGLAVKNIQYF.